This passage covers 11 T cell receptor beta chains from one sample sequenced in a study of cytomegalovirus exposure and HLA in healthy donors (dated 2017 in TCRdb). Libraries were built with the immunoSEQ multiplex PCR assay. The multiplex PCR relied on a mix of 60 forward primers for TCR Vbeta segments and 13 reverse primers for TCR Jbeta segments. TCRdb retrieved this table from immuneACCESS and kept in-frame rearrangements only. Not all clones are present; in checked studies, unresolved V genes account for under half, and no reason is known for the remainder. The sample table holds some 150,000 clones, of which approximately 70% were seen once. 2.5% of the sample lies in the top ten. The sequencing input was PBMCs. These TCRs come from a human donor in good health.

In its sample, this clone was seen many times. The genes are TRBV5-1 and TRBJ1-6; D unresolved. CDR3 length: 14 residues. The germline gives CDR1 SGHRS, CDR2 YFSETQ. Trimming pared 4 bases from V and 4 bases from J, leaving 9 bases between. The CDR3 DNA follows: TGCGCCAGCAGCACGGGATTTTATAATTCACCCCTCCACTTT. Translation gives CASSTGFYNSPLHF.

The chain combines TRBV6-1 with TRBJ1-5, with D possibly TRBD1 on 5 matching bases. From germline, CDR1 is MNHNS and CDR2 SASEGT. The CDR3 loop spans 15 amino acids. V was pared by 7 bases and J by 0 bases, with 13 bases between. CDR3 coding DNA: TGTGCCAGCAACCCCGGGGACTATAGCAATCAGCCCCAGCATTTT. Translating it yields CASNPGDYSNQPQHF.

The V and J genes are TRBV9 and TRBJ2-7, with TRBD2 matching 8 bases. The CDR3 covers 15 residues. Trimming cost V 3 bases and J 2 bases; bases outside gene matches: 7. The V gene's germline CDR1 is SGDLS and CDR2 YYNGEE. The CDR3 sequence is CASSARERGTYEQYF. The CDR3 DNA is TGTGCCAGCAGCGCCCGAGAGCGGGGGACCTACGAGCAGTACTTC.

This clone occurred a few times. V and J are TRBV4-1 and TRBJ2-1; 8 positions agree with TRBD2. This CDR3 is 15 amino acids long. V lost 1 base to trimming and J lost 9 bases; unmatched junction nucleotides: 8. Germline CDR1 and CDR2: MGHRA and YSYEKL. Here the CDR3 reads CASSQAGGLGGEQFF. Written as DNA, the CDR3 is TGCGCCAGCAGCCAAGCGGGGGGGCTCGGAGGTGAGCAGTTCTTC.

This rearrangement joins TRBV20-1 to TRBJ1-1; no firm D call. V gave up 0 bases and J gave up 9 bases, with 8 bases separating them. This CDR3 is built from 11 residues. The germline V gene has CDR1 DFQATT and CDR2 SNEGSKA (reference sequence). CDR3 sequence: CSARDRGKAFF. For the CDR3, the DNA is TGCAGTGCTAGAGATCGAGGGAAAGCTTTCTTT.

The chain employs TRBV11-2 and TRBJ2-7; D is possibly TRBD1 (6 bases). The CDR3 consists of 15 residues. Per the germline V gene, CDR1 is SGHAT and CDR2 is FQNNGV. The V gene lost 1 base and the J gene lost 2 bases, with 12 bases spanning the gap. CDR3 bases: TGTGCCAGCAGCTTAGGGGGGCGGACCACCTACGAGCAGTACTTC. This translates into CASSLGGRTTYEQYF.

J is TRBJ1-2 and V is TRBV19; weak D call: TRBD1 (5 bases). Trimming stripped 0 bases from V and 4 bases from J, with 15 bases between. Germline V lookup: CDR1 LNHDA, CDR2 SQIVND (reference sequence). This CDR3 contains 16 residues. The CDR3 is CASSIETPTVSYGYTF. DNA for the CDR3: TGTGCCAGTAGTATAGAAACCCCGACAGTAAGCTATGGCTACACCTTC.

V and J are TRBV6-4 and TRBJ1-5, with D unresolved. The CDR3 spans 14 residues. Trimming cost V 9 bases and J 5 bases, with 17 bases left between them. Germline lookup yields CDR1 MRHNA and CDR2 SNTAGT. This CDR3 is CARANDTFDQPQHF. CDR3 nucleotides: TGTGCCAGGGCGAACGACACTTTTGATCAGCCCCAGCATTTT.

V is TRBV7-8 and J is TRBJ1-4; D uncertain. Germline V CDR1 and CDR2: SGHVS, FQNEAQ. The CDR3 is 18 amino acids. The ends were cut back, 4 bases at V and 4 bases at J, with 22 bases in the middle. CDR3 sequence (DNA): TGTGCCAGCAGCTCAGAAGCGGGCCCTTACACGTATAATGAAAAACTGTTTTTT. It encodes CASSSEAGPYTYNEKLFF.

The chain combines TRBV18 with TRBJ1-5, with D possibly matching TRBD1 (5 bases). CDR3 size: 15 residues. Germline V CDR1 and CDR2: KGHSH, LQKENI. The ends were cut back, 4 bases at V and 1 base at J, with 11 bases in the middle. CDR3 in amino acids: CASSQAGPSNQPQHF. As DNA, the CDR3 is TGTGCCAGCTCACAGGCAGGGCCGAGCAATCAGCCCCAGCATTTT.

The rearrangement uses TRBV29-1 and TRBJ1-5, with a tentative D call TRBD1 (6 bases). V lost 8 bases to trimming and J lost 3 bases, with 11 bases between them. The germline gives CDR1 SQVTM, CDR2 ANQGSEA. This CDR3 has 12 residues. The CDR3 DNA is TGCAGCCGAGGGGGTTCCAATCAGCCCCAGCATTTT. Protein sequence: CSRGGSNQPQHF.